This T cell receptor (beta chain) was found in a study of cytomegalovirus exposure and HLA in healthy donors. Findings and caveats of the study: There were around 160 TCR beta chains listed as cytomegalovirus-associated. Testing in vitro showed a few CMV-associated chains specific for CMV antigens.

TCRdb's table, derived via immunoSEQ multiplex PCR, lists solely in-frame clones and lacks some. This table holds some 190,000 clones, around 88% found once. As concerns this clone: The antigen remains unidentified.

This CDR3 region has 16 residues. Per the germline V gene, CDR1 is LNHDA and CDR2 is SQIVND (reference sequence). Trimming removed 7 bases at V and 0 bases at J, with 16 bases between. The gene calls are TRBV19 and TRBJ1-5; D is uncertain. The source is a woman aged 18-29 years in good health and CMV-seronegative. The specimen sequenced was PBMCs. CDR3 in DNA: TGTGCCAGTACCGAGGGAGGATTACCTAGCAATCAGCCCCAGCATTTT. As protein: CASTEGGLPSNQPQHF.